The rows below give T cell receptor beta chains drawn from one sample of a study of vaccination and CD4 T cells after COVID-19. TCRdb re-called the PCR reads with MiXCR, one entry per CDR3 protein. The sample has approximately 21,000 distinct CDR3 sequences, approximately 56% seen once; the top ten hold about 9.8%. These TCRs are of unknown antigen specificity. The starting material was CD4+ T cells from blood, cultured in vitro, obtained after SARS-CoV-2 vaccination. The receptor set was obtained from a human donor who had recovered from COVID-19. Each CDR3 is given with its conserved first and last residue. Each record gives: J gene, clone size, D gene, V gene, CDR3 DNA, CDR3 protein. D genes are given only for firm matches. Clone sizes are given selectively: once, few, many, or a class where the clone is expanded.

TRBJ2-7,-,TRBD1,TRBV20-1,TGCAGTGCTAGTGGGGGGCAGGGACAGGGCTACGAGCAGTACTTC,CSASGGQGQGYEQYF
TRBJ1-2,-,-,TRBV30,TGTGCCTGGAGTGTATCAGGGCAGGGTGGCTACACCTTC,CAWSVSGQGGYTF
TRBJ1-1,few,TRBD1,TRBV19,TGTGCCAGTAATTCAGGGGGCGAGTGGACTGAAGCTTTCTTT,CASNSGGEWTEAFF
TRBJ2-7,few,TRBD2,TRBV20-1,TGCAGTGCCGGTCGACTAGCGGTGGAGGAGCAGTACTTC,CSAGRLAVEEQYF
TRBJ1-1,-,-,TRBV7-2,TGTGCCAGCAGCTTAGGCCACTTCAACACTGAAGCTTTCTTT,CASSLGHFNTEAFF
TRBJ1-2,once,-,TRBV9,TGTGCCAGCAGCGTAGGGGGCCAGGGAGGCTTCGGCTACACCTTC,CASSVGGQGGFGYTF
TRBJ1-3,-,-,TRBV12-3/TRBV12-4,TGTGCCAGCAGCTCCCCCAGGGAATGGAACACCATATATTTT,CASSSPREWNTIYF
TRBJ2-7,-,-,TRBV11-3,TGTGCCAGCAGCTTATTCGGGGATAGCTACGAGCAGTACTTC,CASSLFGDSYEQYF
TRBJ1-5,-,-,TRBV12-3/TRBV12-4,TGTGCCAGCAGCGACAGTCTCAATCAGCCCCAGCATTTT,CASSDSLNQPQHF
TRBJ2-1,few,TRBD2,TRBV11-2,TGTGCCAGCAGCACTCCGGGGGGGAGCTCCTACAATGAGCAGTTCTTC,CASSTPGGSSYNEQFF
TRBJ2-2,-,TRBD1,TRBV11-3,TGTGCCAGCAGCTCCGGACAGGGTAGGTGCACCGGGGAGCTGTTTTTT,CASSSGQGRCTGELFF
TRBJ2-3,-,TRBD1,TRBV20-1,TGCAGTGCTAGGACCTCGGGACAGGGCTTCACAGATACGCAGTATTTT,CSARTSGQGFTDTQYF
TRBJ1-5,-,TRBD1,TRBV19,TGTGCCAGTAAAACAGGGGGACGCAGTCACAATCAGCCCCAGCATTTT,CASKTGGRSHNQPQHF
TRBJ2-6,-,-,TRBV27,TGTGCCAGCAGCCTAAACTCTGGGGCCAACGTCCTGACTTTC,CASSLNSGANVLTF
TRBJ1-5,once,-,TRBV27,TGTGCCAGCAGTCGTTTCACTGCTGATCAGCCCCAGCATTTT,CASSRFTADQPQHF
TRBJ1-1,few,-,TRBV29-1,TGCAGCGTTGACGGGGTGGGCACTGAAGCTTTCTTT,CSVDGVGTEAFF
TRBJ1-2,-,-,TRBV24-1,TGTGCCACCAGTGATTTGCAGAGGGAGCCACACTATGGCTACACCTTC,CATSDLQREPHYGYTF
TRBJ2-1,-,-,TRBV6-2/TRBV6-3,TGTGCCAGCAGTCGCTTAAATGAGCAGTTCTTC,CASSRLNEQFF
TRBJ2-3,-,-,TRBV20-1,TGCAGTGCTAGAGATCAGATTTTGGATACGCAGTATTTT,CSARDQILDTQYF
TRBJ1-2,-,TRBD1,TRBV28,TGTGCCAGCAGAAGAGGACAGGAGGGCTACACCTTC,CASRRGQEGYTF
TRBJ1-1,few,TRBD1,TRBV19,TGTGCCAGTAGTACATTAGGACAGGGGGCTTCTGAAGCTTTCTTT,CASSTLGQGASEAFF
TRBJ2-5,-,-,TRBV6-1,TGTGCCAGCAGCGGACAGCAAGAGACCCAGTACTTC,CASSGQQETQYF
TRBJ2-2,-,-,TRBV7-2,TGTGCCAGCAGCTTAGATAGAGACCGGAACACCGGGGAGCTGTTTTTT,CASSLDRDRNTGELFF
TRBJ1-2,once,-,TRBV5-4,TGTGCCAGCAGCCACATGGCCGTTCCCCATGGCTACACCTTC,CASSHMAVPHGYTF
TRBJ2-1,-,TRBD2,TRBV5-4,TGTGCCAGCAACCGGGGGGTTGGGTCCTACAATGAGCAGTTCTTC,CASNRGVGSYNEQFF